The clone carrying this T cell receptor (beta chain) is a singleton in its sample. The V and J ends lost 3 bases and 0 bases respectively, with 10 bases between them. The CDR3 has 16 residues. The germline V gene has CDR1 SGHRS and CDR2 YFSETQ. This record belongs to a study of cytomegalovirus exposure and HLA in healthy donors. With 60 Vbeta and 13 Jbeta primers, the PCR was carried out. Repertoires were generated with immunoSEQ multiplex PCR, while TCRdb's copy carries only in-frame clones and drops some. The sample has about 40,000 clones, about 50% seen once. The chain carries TRBV5-1 and TRBJ2-6; D is perhaps TRBD1 (6 bases). The sample comprised PBMCs. The TCR originated in a human donor in good health. The CDR3 nucleotides read TGCGCCAGCAGCTCAGGACAGCCCTCTGGGGCCAACGTCCTGACTTTC. Translating gives CASSSGQPSGANVLTF.